This T cell receptor (beta chain) was retrieved from a study of control samples from healthy donors and cancer patients. This CDR3 region has 16 residues. Per germline, CDR1 SGHTA and CDR2 FQGTGA. With V trimmed by 5 bases and J by 3 bases, 9 bases remained unmatched. The data were produced by immunoSEQ multiplex PCR, yet TCRdb's version contains in-frame clones alone and is incomplete. Of about 86,000 clones listed, 85% to 90% are singletons. The sequence was collected from a woman aged 45-60 years with colorectal cancer. The chain links TRBV7-3 to TRBJ2-2, with 7 bases identical to TRBD1. The material sequenced was PBMCs. CDR3 DNA sequence: TGTGCCAGCAGCCAGAGAAGGGACAGCTACACCGGGGAGCTGTTTTTT. Translated: CASSQRRDSYTGELFF.